Listed below are T cell receptor beta chains from one sample, sequenced in a study of T-cell reconstitution after alpha-beta-depleted transplantation in children. In TCRdb, the PCR reads were re-called with MiXCR into one record per CDR3 protein. Among a few hundred thousand distinct CDR3 sequences listed, around 10% were seen once. This specimen was PBMCs from the stem cell graft donor, taken from the stem cell graft. The receptors derive from a human donor who donated a stem cell graft to a child with acute lymphoblastic leukemia. Both conserved end residues are part of each CDR3. A D gene is named only where the DNA matches it firmly. Some rows mark clone size as missing; the rest say once, few, many or name a class of expanded clone.

CDR3 protein: CASRFIYRPLNYGYTF
CDR3 DNA: TGTGCCAGCAGATTCATCTACCGACCGCTGAACTATGGCTACACCTTC
D gene: -
V gene: TRBV28
J gene: TRBJ1-2
clone size: few

CDR3 protein: CASTHRAGGSYEQFF
CDR3 DNA: TGTGCCAGCACCCACAGAGCGGGAGGTAGCTATGAGCAGTTCTTC
D gene: TRBD2
V gene: TRBV7-2
J gene: TRBJ2-1
clone size: -

CDR3 protein: CASSLTAGGVDTQYF
CDR3 DNA: TGTGCCAGCAGCTTAACCGCGGGAGGTGTAGATACGCAGTATTTT
D gene: TRBD2
V gene: TRBV7-3
J gene: TRBJ2-3
clone size: few

CDR3 protein: CASSVDGSIRWETQYF
CDR3 DNA: TGTGCCAGCAGCGTCGATGGGTCTATCCGGTGGGAGACCCAGTACTTC
D gene: -
V gene: TRBV7-9
J gene: TRBJ2-5
clone size: few

CDR3 protein: CSVEQGVGNTIYF
CDR3 DNA: TGCAGCGTTGAACAGGGGGTTGGAAACACCATATATTTT
D gene: TRBD1
V gene: TRBV29-1
J gene: TRBJ1-3
clone size: -

CDR3 protein: CAWSLLGNTGELFF
CDR3 DNA: TGTGCCTGGAGCCTCCTAGGAAACACCGGGGAGCTGTTTTTT
D gene: -
V gene: TRBV30
J gene: TRBJ2-2
clone size: -

CDR3 protein: CASSLAWHRGGTDTQYF
CDR3 DNA: TGTGCCAGCTCACTTGCTTGGCACAGAGGCGGGACAGATACGCAGTATTTT
D gene: -
V gene: TRBV18
J gene: TRBJ2-3
clone size: -

CDR3 protein: CSASDIDTGTGVYNEQFF
CDR3 DNA: TGCAGTGCTAGCGACATTGACACCGGGACAGGGGTCTACAATGAGCAGTTCTTC
D gene: TRBD1
V gene: TRBV20-1
J gene: TRBJ2-1
clone size: -

CDR3 protein: CASGSPPDSPSSYEQYF
CDR3 DNA: TGTGCTAGTGGTTCCCCCCCCGACAGCCCTTCCTCCTACGAGCAGTACTTC
D gene: -
V gene: TRBV12-5
J gene: TRBJ2-7
clone size: -

CDR3 protein: CSVRRDREASSTNEKLFF
CDR3 DNA: TGCAGCGTCCGCCGGGACAGGGAGGCCTCATCCACTAATGAAAAACTGTTTTTT
D gene: TRBD1
V gene: TRBV29-1
J gene: TRBJ1-4
clone size: few

CDR3 protein: CASSPRPRYTDTQYF
CDR3 DNA: TGTGCCAGCAGCCCACGCCCCAGGTACACAGATACGCAGTATTTT
D gene: -
V gene: TRBV7-9
J gene: TRBJ2-3
clone size: few

CDR3 protein: CASSSTGENYGYTF
CDR3 DNA: TGTGCCAGCAGCTCAACAGGGGAGAACTATGGCTACACCTTC
D gene: TRBD1
V gene: TRBV7-9
J gene: TRBJ1-2
clone size: few

CDR3 protein: CASSWGTSGNEQFF
CDR3 DNA: TGTGCCAGCAGCTGGGGGACTAGCGGGAATGAGCAGTTCTTC
D gene: TRBD2
V gene: TRBV7-2
J gene: TRBJ2-1
clone size: few

CDR3 protein: CASSLGQNSYEQYF
CDR3 DNA: TGCGCCAGCAGCTTGGGACAGAACTCCTACGAGCAGTACTTC
D gene: -
V gene: TRBV5-1
J gene: TRBJ2-7
clone size: many

CDR3 protein: CASSPTVLLGSSYNSPLHF
CDR3 DNA: TGTGCCAGCAGTCCAACGGTCCTGTTGGGGAGCTCCTATAATTCACCCCTCCACTTT
D gene: -
V gene: TRBV27
J gene: TRBJ1-6
clone size: many

CDR3 protein: CASSQGDRNTGELFF
CDR3 DNA: TGCGCCAGCAGCCAAGGGGACAGGAACACCGGGGAGCTGTTTTTT
D gene: TRBD1
V gene: TRBV4-1
J gene: TRBJ2-2
clone size: -

CDR3 protein: CASSYEDRGHNGYTF
CDR3 DNA: TGTGCCAGCAGTTACGAGGACAGGGGGCATAATGGCTACACCTTC
D gene: TRBD1
V gene: TRBV6-5
J gene: TRBJ1-2
clone size: -

CDR3 protein: CASSQDSWGPPEAFF
CDR3 DNA: TGCGCCAGCAGCCAAGATAGTTGGGGCCCCCCTGAAGCTTTCTTT
D gene: -
V gene: TRBV4-3
J gene: TRBJ1-1
clone size: many

CDR3 protein: CASSEGTSIAKNIQYF
CDR3 DNA: TGCGCCAGCAGCGAAGGGACTAGCATCGCCAAAAACATTCAGTACTTC
D gene: TRBD2
V gene: TRBV4-1
J gene: TRBJ2-4
clone size: many

CDR3 protein: CASSQVSAGGRNEQFF
CDR3 DNA: TGTGCCAGCAGCCAAGTCTCGGCAGGGGGGCGGAATGAGCAGTTCTTC
D gene: -
V gene: TRBV7-8
J gene: TRBJ2-1
clone size: many

CDR3 protein: CSARDKSGRPRTDTQYF
CDR3 DNA: TGCAGTGCTAGAGATAAAAGCGGGAGGCCGCGCACAGATACGCAGTATTTT
D gene: TRBD2
V gene: TRBV20-1
J gene: TRBJ2-3
clone size: many

CDR3 protein: CASSQRDSSYEQYF
CDR3 DNA: TGTGCCAGCAGTCAGAGGGACAGCTCCTACGAGCAGTACTTC
D gene: TRBD1
V gene: TRBV6-1
J gene: TRBJ2-7
clone size: few

CDR3 protein: CASSQERLSYNEQFF
CDR3 DNA: TGCGCCAGCAGCCAAGAGCGACTAAGCTACAATGAGCAGTTCTTC
D gene: -
V gene: TRBV4-3
J gene: TRBJ2-1
clone size: few

CDR3 protein: CSAPGKGWTYNEQFF
CDR3 DNA: TGCAGTGCCCCAGGGAAGGGGTGGACCTACAATGAGCAGTTCTTC
D gene: -
V gene: TRBV20-1
J gene: TRBJ2-1
clone size: many

CDR3 protein: CASSPQGVYGYTF
CDR3 DNA: TGTGCCAGCAGTCCTCAGGGGGTCTATGGCTACACCTTC
D gene: TRBD1
V gene: TRBV28
J gene: TRBJ1-2
clone size: many

CDR3 protein: CAIRDSINTEAFF
CDR3 DNA: TGTGCCATCAGGGACAGTATCAACACTGAAGCTTTCTTT
D gene: -
V gene: TRBV10-3
J gene: TRBJ1-1
clone size: -